This is a list of T cell receptor beta chains from one sample in a study of shared clonotypes between healthy human individuals. Generated by immunoSEQ multiplex PCR, the TCRdb table keeps only in-frame clones and is missing some. The repertoire holds more than 400,000 clones, with over 70% as singletons. What was sequenced was PBMCs. Every receptor here comes from a woman between 35 and 50 years old in good health. Some clones in this sample may be carry-over from other donors' samples. CDR3s include the opening cysteine and the closing phenylalanine or tryptophan. D genes are given only for firm matches. The size field is filled for only some rows; it gives once, few, many or a size class.

CDR3aa,CDR3nt,j_gene,v_gene,abundance,d_gene
CSCRLRGNTEAFF,TGCAGCTGTCGGCTCCGGGGAAACACTGAAGCTTTCTTT,TRBJ1-1,TRBV29-1,-,-
CASSSDRESEAFF,TGTGCCAGCAGTTCAGACAGGGAATCTGAAGCTTTCTTT,TRBJ1-1,TRBV28,-,TRBD1
CASSPGLAGKGDTQYF,TGTGCCAGCAGCCCGGGACTAGCGGGAAAGGGAGATACGCAGTATTTT,TRBJ2-3,TRBV5-4,-,TRBD2
CASSPLISYPEAFF,TGTGCCAGCAGCCCCCTCATATCTTACCCTGAAGCTTTCTTT,TRBJ1-1,TRBV7-9,-,-
CASSPTVMTNEKLFF,TGTGCCAGCAGTCCAACCGTTATGACTAATGAAAAACTGTTTTTT,TRBJ1-4,TRBV28,once,-
CASSSTGSSYEQYF,TGTGCCAGCAGCTCGACCGGGAGCTCCTACGAGCAGTACTTC,TRBJ2-7,TRBV7-3,-,-
CASSYSRVIYYGYTF,TGTGCCAGCAGTTACTCCAGGGTAATATACTATGGCTACACCTTC,TRBJ1-2,TRBV6-5,-,-
CASLQATDTGELFF,TGTGCCAGCCTCCAAGCGACAGACACCGGGGAGCTGTTTTTT,TRBJ2-2,TRBV6-6,-,-
CASSLVETQYF,TGTGCCAGCAGTCTAGTGGAGACCCAGTACTTC,TRBJ2-5,TRBV25-1,many,-
CASSETGKYGYTF,TGTGCCAGCAGTGAAACAGGGAAGTATGGCTACACCTTC,TRBJ1-2,TRBV6-1,-,-
CASSVGPGRNIQYF,TGTGCCAGCAGTGTAGGGCCTGGGAGAAACATTCAGTACTTC,TRBJ2-4,TRBV6-1,-,-
CASRAGTSGNTGELFF,TGCGCCAGCAGAGCCGGGACTAGCGGGAACACCGGGGAGCTGTTTTTT,TRBJ2-2,TRBV5-1,-,TRBD2
CASSTQTGGYEQFF,TGTGCCAGTAGTACCCAGACAGGCGGCTATGAGCAGTTCTTC,TRBJ2-1,TRBV19,-,-
CAISESGRETQYF,TGTGCCATCAGTGAGTCGGGGCGGGAGACCCAGTACTTC,TRBJ2-5,TRBV10-3,-,-
CASSLFSREQYF,TGTGCCAGCAGCTTGTTTTCGCGCGAGCAGTACTTC,TRBJ2-7,TRBV5-5,-,-
CASSVDNYGYTF,TGTGCCAGCAGCGTAGACAACTATGGCTACACCTTC,TRBJ1-2,TRBV9,-,-
CASSPRALAGDLHEQYF,TGTGCCAGCAGTCCCCGAGCCCTAGCGGGAGATCTCCACGAGCAGTACTTC,TRBJ2-7,TRBV27,-,TRBD2
CASSADLSSYEQYF,TGTGCCAGCAGCGCGGACTTAAGCTCCTACGAGCAGTACTTC,TRBJ2-7,TRBV5-4,-,-
CACPGQGSNEQFF,TGTGCCTGCCCGGGACAGGGATCCAATGAGCAGTTCTTC,TRBJ2-1,TRBV30,-,TRBD1
CASSLAGFRSNQPQHF,TGTGCCAGCAGCTTGGCTGGGTTTAGGAGCAATCAGCCCCAGCATTTT,TRBJ1-5,TRBV5-6,-,-